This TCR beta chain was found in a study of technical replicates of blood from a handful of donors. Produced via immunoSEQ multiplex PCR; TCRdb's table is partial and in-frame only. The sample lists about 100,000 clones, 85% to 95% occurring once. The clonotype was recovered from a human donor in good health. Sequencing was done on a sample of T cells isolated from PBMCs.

The CDR3 region has the DNA TGTGCCAGCATCGGGGGGGCTGTCTCCTACGAGCAGTACTTC. It translates to CASIGGAVSYEQYF. The V and J genes are TRBV7-9 and TRBJ2-7; TRBD2 matches at 8 bases. The CDR3 is 14 amino acids. The J segment lost 0 bases and the V segment lost 7 bases, leaving 5 bases of the junction unmatched. The germline V gene has CDR1 SEHNR and CDR2 FQNEAQ (reference sequence). Full variable domain (outside the CDR3, taken from reference TRBV7-9 and TRBJ2-7): DTGVSQNPRHKITKRGQNVTFRCDPISEHNRLYWYRQTLGQGPEFLTYFQNEAQLEKSRLLSDRFSAERPKGSFSTLEIQRTEQGDSAMYLCASIGGAVSYEQYFGPGTRLTVT.